A single sample gave rise to the 2 T cell receptor beta chains below, sequenced in a study of T-cell memory formation after mild COVID-19. Each CDR3 protein gets one entry after TCRdb re-called the 5' RACE reads with MiXCR. The sample includes under 200,000 distinct CDR3 sequences, roughly 28% of them seen just once. Sequencing was carried out using PBMCs or a T cell subset sorted from them (not recorded which). These receptors were collected from an adult woman who had mild COVID-19 (a few samples of this study predate the infection). Cell type and time point are not known.

The rearrangement joins TRBV29-1 to TRBJ1-1; 10 nucleotides line up with TRBD1. Germline assignment: CDR1 SQVTM and CDR2 ANQGSEA. The ends lost 7 bases at V and 4 bases at J; junction bases unmatched: 0. There are 11 residues in the CDR3. The CDR3 region has the DNA TGCAGCGGGACAGGGGGCACTGAAGCTTTCTTT. It yields the protein CSGTGGTEAFF.

CDR3 in amino acids: CASSPDRGLYNEQFF. CDR3 nucleotide sequence: TGTGCCAGCAGCCCCGACAGGGGGTTATACAATGAGCAGTTCTTC. The J gene is TRBJ2-1, the V gene TRBV7-6, with 9 bases aligning to TRBD1. The trim removed 5 bases at V and 4 bases at J, leaving 6 bases unmatched. The germline V gene has CDR1 SGHVS and CDR2 FNYEAQ. The CDR3 extends over 15 amino acids.